This T cell receptor beta chain was documented in a study of beta chain features in type 1 diabetes. Study information: Sorted cell examination encompassed under 130 million cells across all samples. The study's findings and limits: Type 1 diabetes patients showed a moderate but significant shortening of TCRB CDR3s in all four CD4+ subsets.

This clone has a handful of counts. Its target is not known. TCRB transcripts that were expressed got sequenced, as all of the isolated RNA had been reverse transcribed. The protocol was immunoSEQ multiplex PCR, while the TCRdb copy is restricted to in-frame clones and leaves out a portion. This table has fewer than 200,000 clones, 10% appearing once. The CDR3 is made up of 15 amino acids. Per germline, CDR1 SGHTA and CDR2 FQGTGA. Trimming removed 5 bases from V and 0 bases from J, with 12 bases in between. Sequences were obtained from central memory CD4+ T cells from blood. The rearrangement uses TRBV7-3 and TRBJ2-3, with D possibly TRBD1 on 5 matching bases. The source is a man aged 25-45 years with type 1 diabetes. Written as DNA, the CDR3 is TGTGCCAGCAGCGCCTCTAGGGGTAGCACAGATACGCAGTATTTT. Translating gives CASSASRGSTDTQYF.